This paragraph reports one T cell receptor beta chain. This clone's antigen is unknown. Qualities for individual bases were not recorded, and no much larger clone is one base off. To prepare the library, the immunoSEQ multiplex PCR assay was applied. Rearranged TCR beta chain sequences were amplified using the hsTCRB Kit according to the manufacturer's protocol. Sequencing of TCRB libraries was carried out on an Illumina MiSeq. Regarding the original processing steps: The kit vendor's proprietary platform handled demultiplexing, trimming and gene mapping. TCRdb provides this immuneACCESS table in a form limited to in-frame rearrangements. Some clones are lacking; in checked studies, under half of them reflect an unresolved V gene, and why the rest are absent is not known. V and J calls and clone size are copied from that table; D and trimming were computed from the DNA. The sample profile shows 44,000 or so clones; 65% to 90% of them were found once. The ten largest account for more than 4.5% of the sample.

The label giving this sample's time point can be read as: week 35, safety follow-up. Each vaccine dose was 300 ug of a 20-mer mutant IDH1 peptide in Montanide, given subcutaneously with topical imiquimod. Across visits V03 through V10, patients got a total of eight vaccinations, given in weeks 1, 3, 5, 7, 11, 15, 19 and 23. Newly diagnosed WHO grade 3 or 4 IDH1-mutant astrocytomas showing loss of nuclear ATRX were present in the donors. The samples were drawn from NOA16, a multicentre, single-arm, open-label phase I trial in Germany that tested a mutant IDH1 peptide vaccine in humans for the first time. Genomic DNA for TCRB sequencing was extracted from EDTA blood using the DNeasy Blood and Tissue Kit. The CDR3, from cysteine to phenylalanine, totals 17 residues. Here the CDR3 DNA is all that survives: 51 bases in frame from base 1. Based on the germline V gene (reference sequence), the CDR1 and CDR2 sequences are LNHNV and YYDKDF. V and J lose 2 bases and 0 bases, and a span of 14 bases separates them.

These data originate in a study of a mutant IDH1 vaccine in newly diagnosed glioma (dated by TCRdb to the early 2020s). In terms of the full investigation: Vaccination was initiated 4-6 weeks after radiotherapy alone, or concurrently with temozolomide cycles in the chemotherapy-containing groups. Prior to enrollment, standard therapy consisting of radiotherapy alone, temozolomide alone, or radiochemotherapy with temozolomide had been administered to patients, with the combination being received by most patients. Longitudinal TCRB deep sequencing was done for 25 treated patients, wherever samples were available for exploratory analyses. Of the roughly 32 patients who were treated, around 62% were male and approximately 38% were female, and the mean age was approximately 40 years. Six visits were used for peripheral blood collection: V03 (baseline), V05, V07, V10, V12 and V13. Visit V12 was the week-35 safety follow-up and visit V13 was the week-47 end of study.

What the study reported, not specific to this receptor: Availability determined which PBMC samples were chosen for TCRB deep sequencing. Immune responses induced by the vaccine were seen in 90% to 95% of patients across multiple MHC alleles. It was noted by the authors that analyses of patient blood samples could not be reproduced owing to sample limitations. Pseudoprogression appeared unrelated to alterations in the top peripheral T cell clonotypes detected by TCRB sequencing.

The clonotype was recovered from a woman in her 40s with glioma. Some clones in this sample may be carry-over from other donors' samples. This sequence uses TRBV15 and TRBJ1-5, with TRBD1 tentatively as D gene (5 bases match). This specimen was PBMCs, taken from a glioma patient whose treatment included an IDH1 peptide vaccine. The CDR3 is CATSRSPWGYSNQPQHF. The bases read TGTGCCACCAGCAGAAGTCCTTGGGGGTATAGCAATCAGCCCCAGCATTTT.